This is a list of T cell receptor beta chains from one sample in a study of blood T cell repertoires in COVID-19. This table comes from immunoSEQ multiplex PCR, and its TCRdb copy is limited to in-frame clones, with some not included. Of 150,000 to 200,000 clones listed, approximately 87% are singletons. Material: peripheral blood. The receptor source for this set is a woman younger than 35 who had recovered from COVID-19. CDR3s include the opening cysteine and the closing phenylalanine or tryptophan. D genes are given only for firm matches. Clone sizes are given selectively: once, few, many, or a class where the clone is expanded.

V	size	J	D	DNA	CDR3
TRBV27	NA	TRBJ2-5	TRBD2	TGTGCCACCTCTAGCGGGGGGGCCTTGGAGACCCAGTACTTC	CATSSGGALETQYF
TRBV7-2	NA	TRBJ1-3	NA	TGTGCCAGCACCCGACTCAGAGGAAACACCATATATTTT	CASTRLRGNTIYF
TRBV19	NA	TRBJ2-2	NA	TGTGCCAGTAGTGCGAGTCAACCGGGACTCCGTTCCTCCGGGGAGCTGTTTTTT	CASSASQPGLRSSGELFF
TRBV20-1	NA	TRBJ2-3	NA	TGCAGTGCTAGAATCATGGATACGCAGTATTTT	CSARIMDTQYF
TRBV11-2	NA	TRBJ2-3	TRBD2	TGTGCCAGCAGCTTAGGTCTAGCGGTTAGCACAGATACGCAGTATTTT	CASSLGLAVSTDTQYF
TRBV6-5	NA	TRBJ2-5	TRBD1	TGTGCCAGCAGTTACTCGCAGGGGGCGCGGGAGACCCAGTACTTC	CASSYSQGARETQYF
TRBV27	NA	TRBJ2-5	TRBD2	TGTGCCAGCAGTTTACTAGCGGGGGGACAAGAGACCCAGTACTTC	CASSLLAGGQETQYF
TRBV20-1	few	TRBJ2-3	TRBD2	TGCAGTGCTAATGACCCCTCCCAGCGGGGGGGCACAGATACGCAGTATTTT	CSANDPSQRGGTDTQYF
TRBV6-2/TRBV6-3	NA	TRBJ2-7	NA	TGTGCCAGCAGTCTTCGGTACGAGCAGTACTTC	CASSLRYEQYF
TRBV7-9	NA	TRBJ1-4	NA	TGTGCCAGCAGCAACGGACAGATTAATGAAAAACTGTTTTTT	CASSNGQINEKLFF
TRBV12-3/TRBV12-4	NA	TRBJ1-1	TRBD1	TGTGCCAGCAGTTTGACAGGGGCGACTGAAGCTTTCTTT	CASSLTGATEAFF
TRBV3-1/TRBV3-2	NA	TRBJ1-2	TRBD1	TGTGCCAGCAGCCGAGAAACAGGGGGTTATGGCTACACCTTC	CASSRETGGYGYTF
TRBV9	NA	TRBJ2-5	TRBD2	TGTGCCAGCAGCGTAGGGCTAGCGGGGAAGCAGGAGACCCAGTACTTC	CASSVGLAGKQETQYF
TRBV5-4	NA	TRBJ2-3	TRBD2	TGTGCCAGCAGCTTGGTCCTCGGGACTAGCGGGAGTTCAGATACGCAGTATTTT	CASSLVLGTSGSSDTQYF
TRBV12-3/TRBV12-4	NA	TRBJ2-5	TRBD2	TGTGCCAGCAGTTTAATCCTAGCGGGGGACCAGTACTTC	CASSLILAGDQYF
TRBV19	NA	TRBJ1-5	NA	TGTGCCAGTAGGGGAACAGGGAGCAATCAGCCCCAGCATTTT	CASRGTGSNQPQHF
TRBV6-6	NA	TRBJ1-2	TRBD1	TGTGCCAGCAGTTACTCGGACAGGAAAGACTATGGCTACACCTTC	CASSYSDRKDYGYTF
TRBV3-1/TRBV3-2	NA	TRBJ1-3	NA	TGTGCCAGCAGCCAGGGCCACTCTGGAAACACCATATATTTT	CASSQGHSGNTIYF
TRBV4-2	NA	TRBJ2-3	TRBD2	TGTGCCAGCAGCCAAGTGAGCGGGAGGGCCGGAGATACGCAGTATTTT	CASSQVSGRAGDTQYF
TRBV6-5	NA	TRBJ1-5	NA	TGTGCCAGCATTCGACAAAATAGCAATCAGCCCCAGCATTTT	CASIRQNSNQPQHF
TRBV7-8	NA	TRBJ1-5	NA	TGTGCCAGCAGCTCACAGACACTCCGGACAGGCAATCAGCCCCAGCATTTT	CASSSQTLRTGNQPQHF
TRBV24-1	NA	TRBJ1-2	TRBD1	TGTGCCACCAGTGAAGGGACAGTGGGAGGCTACACCTTC	CATSEGTVGGYTF
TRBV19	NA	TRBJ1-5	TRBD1	TGTGCCAGTAGTACCGGGACAGTTGACTCCAATCAGCCCCAGCATTTT	CASSTGTVDSNQPQHF
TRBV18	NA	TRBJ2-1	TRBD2	TGTGCCAGCTCACCAAGCCTCGGACTAGCGGACTACAATGAGCAGTTCTTC	CASSPSLGLADYNEQFF
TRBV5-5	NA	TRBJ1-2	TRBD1	TGTGCCAGCAGCTCGACAGGGGTTGGCTACACCTTC	CASSSTGVGYTF
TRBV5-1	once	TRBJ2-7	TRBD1	TGCGCCAGCAGCTTGGCATGGCAGGGGGTCTACGAGCAGTACTTC	CASSLAWQGVYEQYF
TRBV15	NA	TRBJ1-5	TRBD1	TGTGCCACCAGTCCAGACAGGGGGCGGAATCAGCCCCAGCATTTT	CATSPDRGRNQPQHF
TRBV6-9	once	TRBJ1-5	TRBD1	TGTGCCAGCAGCCCGACCATGGACAGGGCGGGGGGCAATCAGCCCCAGCATTTT	CASSPTMDRAGGNQPQHF
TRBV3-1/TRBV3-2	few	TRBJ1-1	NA	TGTGCCAGCAGCCAATTAGTTCGACAGGTTGTAGGAGCTTTCTTT	CASSQLVRQVVGAFF
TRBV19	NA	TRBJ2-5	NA	TGTGCCAGTAGTGGGAGAAGGTTGGGGTACCAAGAGACCCAGTACTTC	CASSGRRLGYQETQYF
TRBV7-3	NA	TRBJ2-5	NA	TGTGCCAGCAGCTTAGGTGGAGGAGAGACCCAGTACTTC	CASSLGGGETQYF
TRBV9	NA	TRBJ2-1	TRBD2	TGTGCCAGCAGCGTAATTGGGACTAGCCTTTACAATGAGCAGTTCTTC	CASSVIGTSLYNEQFF
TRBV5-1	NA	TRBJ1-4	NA	TGCGCCAGCAGCTTGGGGCCTAATGAAAAACTGTTTTTT	CASSLGPNEKLFF
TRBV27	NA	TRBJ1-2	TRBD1	TGTGCCAGCAGTCTGACAGGGACAGGGCCATATGGCTACACCTTC	CASSLTGTGPYGYTF
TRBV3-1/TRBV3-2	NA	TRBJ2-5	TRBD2	TGTGCCAGCAGCCAAGACCGAAAGGGACTAGCGGGGTTCCAAGAGACCCAGTACTTC	CASSQDRKGLAGFQETQYF
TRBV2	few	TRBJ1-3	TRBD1	TGTGCCAGCCGGGACAGGGGATCTGGAAACACCATATATTTT	CASRDRGSGNTIYF
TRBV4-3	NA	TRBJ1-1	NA	TGCGCCAGCAGCCAAGATTTAGGGGGACCCACTGAAGCTTTCTTT	CASSQDLGGPTEAFF
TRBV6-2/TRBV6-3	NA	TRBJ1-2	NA	TGTGCCAGCAGTTACAGGAGGGACTATGGCTACACCTTC	CASSYRRDYGYTF
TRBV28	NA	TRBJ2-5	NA	TGTGCCAGCAGTTTCGGTTCCCAGCGACAAGAGACCCAGTACTTC	CASSFGSQRQETQYF
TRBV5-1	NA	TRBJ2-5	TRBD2	TGCGCCAGCAGCGCTGCCGGGACTAGCGGAGAGACCCAGTACTTC	CASSAAGTSGETQYF
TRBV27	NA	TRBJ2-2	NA	TGTGCCAGCAGTCTCTCCTCCTATCGCGGGACTAACACCGGGGAGCTGTTTTTT	CASSLSSYRGTNTGELFF
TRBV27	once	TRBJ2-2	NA	TGTGCCAGCAGTTTATTCCTCGGCACCGGGGAGCTGTTTTTT	CASSLFLGTGELFF
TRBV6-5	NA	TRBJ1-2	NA	TGTGCCAGCTCAGGGTCTGACTATGGCTACACCTTC	CASSGSDYGYTF
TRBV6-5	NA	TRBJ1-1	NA	TGTGCCAGCCGTAAAACGGGGAACATGAACACTGAAGCTTTCTTT	CASRKTGNMNTEAFF
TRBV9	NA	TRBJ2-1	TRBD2	TGTGCCAGCAGCGGCTGGGTGGCGGGAGTTCCGGATGAGCAGTTCTTC	CASSGWVAGVPDEQFF
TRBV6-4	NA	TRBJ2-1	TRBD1	TGTGCCAGCAGTGACGGGACAGGGGGGAATGAGCAGTTCTTC	CASSDGTGGNEQFF
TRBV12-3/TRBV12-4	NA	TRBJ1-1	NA	TGTGCCAGCAGTCCGACAGTGAACACTGAAGCTTTCTTT	CASSPTVNTEAFF
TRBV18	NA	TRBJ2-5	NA	TGTGCCAGCTCATCAGCGTCAGAGAGCGGGACCCAGTACTTC	CASSSASESGTQYF
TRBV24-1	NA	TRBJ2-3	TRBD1	TGTGCCACCAGTGGGATGGGACAGGGGGCTAATACGCAGTATTTT	CATSGMGQGANTQYF
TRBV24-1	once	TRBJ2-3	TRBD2	TGTGCCACCAGTGATCGATACACAAGCGGGAGGGCCTTCGGTACGCAGTATTTT	CATSDRYTSGRAFGTQYF
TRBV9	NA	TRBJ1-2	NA	TGTGCCAGCAGCCAGGCGAGGGCGTCTGGGGGCTACACCTTC	CASSQARASGGYTF
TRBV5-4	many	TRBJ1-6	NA	TGTGCCAGCAGCTCTAACAGGGCCGGAGCTAATTCACCCCTCCACTTT	CASSSNRAGANSPLHF
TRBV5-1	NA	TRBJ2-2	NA	TGCGCCAGCAGCTGGAGGACGGGTACGAACACCGGGGAGCTGTTTTTT	CASSWRTGTNTGELFF
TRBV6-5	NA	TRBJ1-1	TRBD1	TGTGCCAGCAGTCGACAGGGGGTAATGAACACTGAAGCTTTCTTT	CASSRQGVMNTEAFF
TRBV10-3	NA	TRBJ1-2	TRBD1	TGTGCCATCAGCGTACAGGGGGCAGAGAGAAGTGGCTACACCTTC	CAISVQGAERSGYTF